A single sample is the source of the 26 T cell receptor beta chains below, sequenced in a study of post-analysis software for immune sequencing data. Study-level results: TRBV5-6, TRBV5-1 and TRBV20-1 were among several TRBV segments more frequent in patients than controls.

The library was made from cDNA and included unique molecular identifiers. TCRdb reprocessed the PCR reads with MiXCR, giving one entry per CDR3 protein. Counted here are some 700,000 distinct CDR3 sequences, about 60% occurring once; the ten biggest clones make up around 10%. These receptors' targets are unknown. Sequencing was done on a sample of blood. These receptors were collected from a girl aged 2 to 10 with multiple sclerosis.

This clonotype showed up many times. The chain combines TRBV12-3 or TRBV12-4 with TRBJ2-3; 9 nucleotides match TRBD1. V dropped 6 bases and J dropped 0; count of bases not matched to a gene: 4. The CDR3 contains 15 residues. CDR3 bases: TGTGCCAGCAGGTCTACAGGGGGCAGCACAGATACGCAGTATTTT. The encoded protein is CASRSTGGSTDTQYF.

This chain uses TRBV21-1 with TRBJ2-4; the DNA was not compared with TRBD1, the D call given in the table. Matching the DNA end better, TRBJ2-7 makes the J call doubtful. TRBV21-1 is given as a pseudogene. CDR3 length equals 17 residues. The CDR3 region has the DNA TGTGCCAGCAGCCTATCGCTATACAGGGGAGCTCTCGACGAGCAGTACTTC. As protein: CASSLSLYRGALDEQYF.

This clonotype was observed a few times. This chain connects TRBV5-1 to TRBJ1-2; D is perhaps TRBD1 (5 bases). The CDR3 extends over 16 amino acids. V lost 0 bases, J lost 8 bases, and 20 bases lay in between. The germline gives CDR1 SGHRS, CDR2 YFSETQ. This CDR3 reads CASSLVSATGGLGYTF. Here the CDR3 DNA reads TGCGCCAGCAGCTTGGTGAGCGCCACCGGGGGATTGGGCTACACCTTC. Supplemented by reference TRBV5-1 and TRBJ1-2, the full variable domain reads KAGVTQTPRYLIKTRGQQVTLSCSPISGHRSVSWYQQTPGQGLQFLFEYFSETQRNKGNFPGRFSGRQFSNSRSEMNVSTLELGDSALYLCASSLVSATGGLGYTFGSGTRLTVV.

This chain uses TRBV3-1 with TRBJ1-2, with a tentative D call TRBD1 (5 bases). Germline lookup yields CDR1 LGHDT and CDR2 YNNKEL (reference sequence). Trimming removed 0 bases from V and 4 bases from J, with 9 bases in between. CDR3 size: 14 residues. CDR3 in amino acids: CASSQDKGVYGYTF. In nucleotides, the CDR3 is TGTGCCAGCAGCCAAGATAAAGGGGTCTATGGCTACACCTTC.

The chain has TRBV6-9 and TRBJ1-5; 7 bases fit TRBD1. Germline loops: CDR1 MNHGY, CDR2 SVAAGI. The CDR3 covers 17 residues. V trimming: 2 bases; J trimming: 1 base; junction bases outside the gene matches: 8. Written as DNA, the CDR3 is TGTGCCAGCAGTTATAGGAGAGGGGGCAAGAGCAATCAGCCCCAGCATTTT. It is translated as CASSYRRGGKSNQPQHF.

The CDR3 nucleotides read TGTGCCAGCGGTCGGGGTGGCTACAATGAGCAGTTCTTC. It specifies CASGRGGYNEQFF. The rearrangement uses TRBV6-4 and TRBJ2-1; TRBD2 is a possible D gene (5 bases). The CDR3 contains 13 residues. With 8 bases removed from V and 3 bases from J, the gap between germline ends came to 11 bases. CDR1 is MRHNA, CDR2 SNTAGT, per germline.

The V and J genes are TRBV10-3 and TRBJ2-7; D gene unclear. The J call is doubtful: the DNA matches TRBJ2-5 better. CDR1 and CDR2 from the germline V gene are ENHRY and SYGVKD. The CDR3 runs 11 residues. CDR3 protein: CAIRNGETQYF. The CDR3 DNA follows: TGTGCCATCAGAAACGGGGAGACCCAGTACTTC.

This clonotype was picked up one time. This chain joins TRBV20-1 and TRBJ1-1; D is possibly TRBD1 (5 bases). V dropped 5 bases and J dropped 8 bases, with 12 bases sitting between them. CDR3 length equals 11 residues. The germline gives CDR1 DFQATT, CDR2 SNEGSKA (reference sequence). CDR3 sequence: CSARGPGEAFF. The CDR3 coding sequence is TGCAGTGCTCGGGGACCGGGCGAAGCTTTCTTT.

This chain links TRBV20-1 with TRBJ2-1; a weak D match, TRBD2 (5 bases). V was trimmed by 3 bases and J by 2 bases, leaving 8 bases between them. The CDR3 has 13 amino acids. Germline loops: CDR1 DFQATT, CDR2 SNEGSKA (reference sequence). CDR3 coding DNA: TGCAGTGCTAGGAGGGTGACCTACAATGAGCAGTTCTTC. Translation: CSARRVTYNEQFF.

V usage is TRBV6-2 or TRBV6-3 and J usage is TRBJ2-7; TRBD1 might be the D (6 bases). Per germline, CDR1 MNHEY and CDR2 SVGEGT. This CDR3 has 17 residues. The V and J ends lost 2 bases and 2 bases respectively, with 19 bases between them. The CDR3 loop reads CASSYSRSTGSAYEQYF. The CDR3 bases are TGTGCCAGCAGTTACAGTCGTTCCACAGGGAGTGCCTACGAGCAGTACTTC.

This clonotype has only one observation. The chain combines TRBV7-2 with TRBJ2-3; 9 bases align to TRBD2. Trimming removed 1 base from V and 7 bases from J; junction bases left unmatched: 9. The CDR3 extends over 16 amino acids. CDR1 and CDR2 from the germline V gene are SGHTA and FQGNSA. CDR3 bases: TGTGCCAGCAGCTTAGACGCGGCTAGCGGGACCTATACGCAGTATTTT. Its protein product is CASSLDAASGTYTQYF. The entire variable domain, with the rest obtained from reference TRBV7-2 and TRBJ2-3, is as follows: GAGVSQSPSNKVTEKGKDVELRCDPISGHTALYWYRQSLGQGLEFLIYFQGNSAPDKSGLPSDRFSAERTGGSVSTLTIQRTQQEDSAVYLCASSLDAASGTYTQYFGPGTRLTVL.

There are a few counts of this clonotype. The chain recombines TRBV14 with TRBJ2-1; TRBD1 aligns across 9 bases. From germline, CDR1 is SGHDN and CDR2 FVKESK. Losses at the gene ends were 1 base for V and 5 bases for J; bases not matched to a gene: 12. The CDR3 is made up of 18 amino acids. The CDR3 DNA is TGTGCCAGCAGCCAAGTAGGGACAGGGACCCTGGGGGACAATGAGCAGTTCTTC. Amino acids: CASSQVGTGTLGDNEQFF.

This clonotype was seen only a few times. This chain joins TRBV5-1 and TRBJ2-3; no clear D. The CDR3 runs 12 residues. V lost 2 bases, J lost 6 bases, and 7 bases lay in between. Germline values: CDR1 SGHRS, CDR2 YFSETQ. The CDR3 region is CASSLMEDTQYF. CDR3 DNA sequence: TGCGCCAGCAGCTTAATGGAGGATACGCAGTATTTT.

In DNA form, the CDR3 reads TGCAGTGCTAGGGGGCAGGGCGGGGGGCCCCAGCATTTT. The encoded protein is CSARGQGGGPQHF. This chain connects TRBV20-1 to TRBJ1-5; a weak D match, TRBD1 (5 bases). The CDR3 extends over 13 amino acids. Per the germline V gene, CDR1 is DFQATT and CDR2 is SNEGSKA (reference sequence). Between the trimmed V and J ends, which lost 3 bases and 9 bases, there was a span of 15 bases.

The chain links TRBV5-1 to TRBJ2-1; TRBD1 agrees at 9 bases. The CDR3 is 15 amino acids. Germline lookup yields CDR1 SGHRS and CDR2 YFSETQ. J gave up 6 bases and V 0 bases, and 4 bases lay outside the gene matches. The CDR3 DNA reads TGCGCCAGCAGCTTGGGGACAGGGGTGGGCAATGAGCAGTTCTTC. It encodes CASSLGTGVGNEQFF.

V and J are TRBV6-5 and TRBJ2-5, with D possibly TRBD1 on 5 matching bases. With the DNA end fitting TRBJ2-7 better, the J assignment may be wrong. CDR3 size: 15 residues. The germline V gene has CDR1 MNHEY and CDR2 SVGAGI. The CDR3 bases are TGTGCCAGCAGTTACTCGGACACGTTAACCTACGAGCAGTACTTC. Protein product: CASSYSDTLTYEQYF.

The chain links TRBV7-2 to TRBJ2-7; the D is unclear. V was cut by 2 bases and J by 3 bases, with 8 bases left in between. The germline CDR1 and CDR2 sequences are SGHTA and FQGNSA. The CDR3 sequence is 13 residues long. The CDR3 spells CASSLILLYEQYF. The CDR3 DNA reads as TGTGCCAGCAGCTTAATACTTCTCTACGAGCAGTACTTC.

The chain carries TRBV29-1 and TRBJ2-3, with D maybe TRBD2 (5 bases). V gave up 3 bases and J gave up 1 base, with 14 bases separating them. Germline V gene data show CDR1 as SQVTM and CDR2 as ANQGSEA. The CDR3 totals 15 residues. CDR3 nucleotide sequence: TGCAGCGTTGATCCCGGTCCGGAGGGCACAGATACGCAGTATTTT. Translating it yields CSVDPGPEGTDTQYF.

This clonotype has a single count. The chain carries TRBV9 and TRBJ2-1; TRBD2 agrees at 12 bases. CDR1 is SGDLS and CDR2 is YYNGEE in the germline V gene. The CDR3 spans 15 residues. J gave up 6 bases and V 4 bases, and 5 bases lay outside the gene matches. CDR3 nucleotides: TGTGCCAGCAGCTCCCGGACTAGCGGGACCAATGAGCAGTTCTTC. Protein product: CASSSRTSGTNEQFF.

For this clonotype: An end of the junction does not agree with germline; a read error may underlie this. This chain links TRBV7-9 with TRBJ2-1, with 10 bases matching TRBD2. This CDR3 is built from 17 residues. The V gene's germline CDR1 is SEHNR and CDR2 FQNEAQ (reference sequence). CDR3 loop: CASRLVASGGLTDEQFF. In DNA, the CDR3 is TGTGCCAGCCGCTTAGTGGCTAGCGGGGGTTTAACCGATGAGCAGTTCTTC.

This clonotype occurred a few times. This sequence joins TRBV7-3 and TRBJ2-1; 12 bases align to TRBD2. With V trimmed by 5 bases and J by 13 bases, 9 bases remained unmatched. Germline loops: CDR1 SGHTA, CDR2 FQGTGA. The CDR3 covers 14 residues. The CDR3 region has the DNA TGTGCCAGCAGCCCCCTGACTAGCGGGAGCTCCCAGTTCTTC. Residues: CASSPLTSGSSQFF.

The chain has TRBV3-1 and TRBJ1-4, with 8 positions matching TRBD1. Per the germline V gene, CDR1 is LGHDT and CDR2 is YNNKEL (reference sequence). This CDR3 has 18 residues. V lost 1 base to trimming and J lost 6 bases; unmatched junction nucleotides: 13. CDR3 in DNA: TGTGCCAGCAGCCAAGGGGCCGGGAGACAGGGGAAGGATGAAAAACTGTTTTTT. Translation gives CASSQGAGRQGKDEKLFF.

The chain uses TRBV20-1 and TRBJ1-1, with D uncertain. In germline, CDR1 is DFQATT, CDR2 SNEGSKA (reference sequence). This CDR3 spans 13 amino acids. Trimming took 1 base from V and 7 from J, leaving 13 bases between them. CDR3 sequence: CSARAAGVGEAFF. The CDR3 bases are TGCAGTGCTAGAGCCGCAGGCGTCGGTGAAGCTTTCTTT.

The chain links TRBV10-3 to TRBJ2-1; TRBD2 matches 11 bases. Germline trimming cut 10 bases from V and 8 bases from J; bases unmatched to any gene: 4. Germline V gene sequence: CDR1 ENHRY, CDR2 SYGVKD. The CDR3 length is 12 residues. The CDR3 sequence is CATTSGSDEQFF. In DNA form, the CDR3 reads TGTGCCACTACTAGCGGGAGCGATGAGCAGTTCTTC.

This rearrangement joins TRBV3-1 to TRBJ2-3; D gene unclear. The V and J ends lost 4 bases and 0 bases respectively, with 14 bases between them. The CDR3 is 16 amino acids. The germline V gene encodes CDR1 LGHDT and CDR2 YNNKEL (reference sequence). CDR3 region: CASSPSKGQSTDTQYF. DNA of the CDR3: TGTGCCAGCAGCCCTAGTAAGGGCCAGAGCACAGATACGCAGTATTTT.

This rearrangement joins TRBV7-2 to TRBJ2-1; tentative D call: TRBD1 (6 bases). CDR1 SGHTA and CDR2 FQGNSA come from the germline V gene. V lost 4 bases to trimming and J lost 6 bases, with 10 bases between them. The length of the CDR3 is 13 residues. The CDR3 sequence: CASSSRGRNEQFF. In DNA, the CDR3 is TGTGCCAGCAGCTCCAGGGGACGCAATGAGCAGTTCTTC. The variable domain in full, completed from reference TRBV7-2 and TRBJ2-1, reads GAGVSQSPSNKVTEKGKDVELRCDPISGHTALYWYRQSLGQGLEFLIYFQGNSAPDKSGLPSDRFSAERTGGSVSTLTIQRTQQEDSAVYLCASSSRGRNEQFFGPGTRLTVL.